This T cell receptor beta chain appears in the sequencing data of a study of cytomegalovirus exposure and HLA in healthy donors. Libraries were prepared by immunoSEQ multiplex PCR; TCRdb keeps only in-frame clonotypes and omits some of them. Here the sample spans 35,000 to 50,000 clones, approximately 93% being singletons. CDR1 is MGHRA, CDR2 YSYEKL, per germline. The V and J ends lost 2 bases and 8 bases, in that order; junction bases with no gene match: 21. The CDR3 covers 21 residues. The chain has TRBV4-1 and TRBJ2-1; 13 bases agree with TRBD2. This TCR was sampled from a woman between 18 and 29 years old in good health and CMV-seronegative. Sample: PBMCs. CDR3 residues: CASSQSWTGLAGRVDVDEQFF. The CDR3 bases are TGCGCCAGCAGCCAATCCTGGACGGGACTAGCGGGACGAGTGGACGTGGATGAGCAGTTCTTC.